This T cell receptor beta chain derives from a study of identical twins. Study-level findings and limits: The abundant beta clonotypes from cord blood had fewer insertions, and memory repertoires had none of this. Beta out-of-frame sequences displayed a weaker excess of sharing between twins.

Per the germline V gene, CDR1 is MDHEN and CDR2 is SYDVKM. This CDR3 is 16 amino acids long. Trimming took 7 bases from V and 2 from J; bases not matched to a gene: 7. This clonotype was found a few times. What it recognizes is unknown. TCRdb fed the 5' RACE reads into MiXCR, producing one record per CDR3 protein. The sample includes 540,000 or so distinct CDR3 sequences, around 22% of them seen just once. The sample also formed part of further work on yellow fever vaccine responses in identical twins.

Sequenced material: CD4+ T cells sorted from blood. J is TRBJ2-2 and V is TRBV28; 10 bases fit TRBD1. The clonotype comes from a woman younger than 30 in good health. CDR3 protein: CASNQGQGINTGELFF. CDR3 coding DNA: TGTGCCAGCAACCAGGGACAGGGGATTAACACCGGGGAGCTGTTTTTT.